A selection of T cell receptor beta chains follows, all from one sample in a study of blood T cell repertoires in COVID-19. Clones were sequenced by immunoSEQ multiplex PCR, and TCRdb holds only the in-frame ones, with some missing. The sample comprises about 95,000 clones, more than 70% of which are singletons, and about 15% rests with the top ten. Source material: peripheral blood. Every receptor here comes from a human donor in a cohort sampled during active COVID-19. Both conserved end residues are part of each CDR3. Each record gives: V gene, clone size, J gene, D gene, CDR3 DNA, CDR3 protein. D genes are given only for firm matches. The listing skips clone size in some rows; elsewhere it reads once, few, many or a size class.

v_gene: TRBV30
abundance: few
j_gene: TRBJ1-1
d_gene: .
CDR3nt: TGTGCCTGGGCCTCAGGGGTGAGGACTGAAGCTTTCTTT
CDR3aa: CAWASGVRTEAFF

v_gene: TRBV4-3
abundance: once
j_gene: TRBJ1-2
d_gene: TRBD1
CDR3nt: TGCGCCAGCAGCCCTCCCAACCGACAGGGTTCTACTGGCTACACCTTC
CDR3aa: CASSPPNRQGSTGYTF

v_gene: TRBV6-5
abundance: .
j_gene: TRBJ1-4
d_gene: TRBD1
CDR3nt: TGTGCCAGCGCACGACAGGGGTACGGCGAAAAACTGTTTTTT
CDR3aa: CASARQGYGEKLFF

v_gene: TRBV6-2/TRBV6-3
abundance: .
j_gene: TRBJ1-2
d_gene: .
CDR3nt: TGTGCCAGCAGTTTTCCCTACAGGAGCTCTAACTATGGCTACACCTTC
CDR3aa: CASSFPYRSSNYGYTF

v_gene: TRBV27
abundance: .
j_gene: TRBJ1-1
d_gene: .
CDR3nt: TGTGCCAGCAGTGCTACCCACAGGGACCACACTGAAGCTTTCTTT
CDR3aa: CASSATHRDHTEAFF

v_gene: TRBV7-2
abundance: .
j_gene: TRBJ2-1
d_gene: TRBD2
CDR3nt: TGTGCCAGCTCACTAGCGTTCCATTACAATGAGCAGTTCTTC
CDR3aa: CASSLAFHYNEQFF

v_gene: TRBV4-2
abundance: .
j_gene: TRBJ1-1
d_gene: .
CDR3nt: TGTGCCAGCAGCCAAGATGGCGGCTTGCATGAAGCTTTCTTT
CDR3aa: CASSQDGGLHEAFF

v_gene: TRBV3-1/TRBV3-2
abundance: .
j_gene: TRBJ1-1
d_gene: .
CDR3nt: TGTGCCAGCAGCCAAAATATAGGCCTTGGGGGCTACATGAACACTGAAGCTTTCTTT
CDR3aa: CASSQNIGLGGYMNTEAFF

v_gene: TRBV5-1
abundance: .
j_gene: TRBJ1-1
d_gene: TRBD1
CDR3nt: TGCGCCAGCAGCCAAAATACCGGGACAGGAGGGACTGAAGCTTTCTTT
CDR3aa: CASSQNTGTGGTEAFF

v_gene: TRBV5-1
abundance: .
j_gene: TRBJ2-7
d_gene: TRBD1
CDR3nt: TGCGCCAGCAGGTGGACAGGGGGCTACGAGCAGTACTTC
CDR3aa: CASRWTGGYEQYF

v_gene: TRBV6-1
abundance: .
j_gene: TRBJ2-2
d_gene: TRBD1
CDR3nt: TGTGCCAGCAGTGAACCAGGGGGCACCGGGGAGCTGTTTTTT
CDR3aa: CASSEPGGTGELFF

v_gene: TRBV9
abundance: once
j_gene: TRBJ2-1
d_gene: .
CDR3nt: TGTGCCAGCAGCGTAGCGGCAGGGGGAGGTTTGGGTTTCGATGAGCAGTTCTTC
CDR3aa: CASSVAAGGGLGFDEQFF

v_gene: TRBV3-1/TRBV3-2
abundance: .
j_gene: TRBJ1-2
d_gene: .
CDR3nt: TGTGCCAGCAGCCAAGAGACAGGCGCAGTTAACTATGGCTACACCTTC
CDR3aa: CASSQETGAVNYGYTF

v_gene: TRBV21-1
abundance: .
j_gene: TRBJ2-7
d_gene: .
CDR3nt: TGTGCCAGCAGCAAAGGCGGAGGGGACGAGCAGTACTTC
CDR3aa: CASSKGGGDEQYF

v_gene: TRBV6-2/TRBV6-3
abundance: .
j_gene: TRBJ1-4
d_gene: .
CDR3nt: TGTGCCAGCAGTTACGAACGGGAAAAACTGTTTTTT
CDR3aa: CASSYEREKLFF

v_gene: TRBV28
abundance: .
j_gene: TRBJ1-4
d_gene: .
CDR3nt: TGTGCCAGCAGTCCGTCACTCGGGGTCAATGAAAAACTGTTTTTT
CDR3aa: CASSPSLGVNEKLFF

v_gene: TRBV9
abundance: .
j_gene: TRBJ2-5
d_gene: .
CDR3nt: TGTGCCAGCAGCGTAGTCTTAAAAGAGACCCAGTACTTC
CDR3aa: CASSVVLKETQYF

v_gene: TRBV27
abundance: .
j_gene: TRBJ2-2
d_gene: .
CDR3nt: TGTGCCAGCAGTCCCCAGGTCGGGGAGCTGTTTTTT
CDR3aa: CASSPQVGELFF

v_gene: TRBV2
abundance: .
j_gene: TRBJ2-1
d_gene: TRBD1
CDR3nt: TGTGCCAGCAGCCGGGACAGGGGAGGTCGCAATGAGCAGTTCTTC
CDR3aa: CASSRDRGGRNEQFF

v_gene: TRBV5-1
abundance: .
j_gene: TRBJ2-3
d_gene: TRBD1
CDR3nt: TGCGCCAGCAGCTTGGGACAGGGTGCAGATACGCAGTATTTT
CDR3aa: CASSLGQGADTQYF

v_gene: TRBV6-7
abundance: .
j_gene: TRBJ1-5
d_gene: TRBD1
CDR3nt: TGTGCCAGCAGACCACGGACAGGCCTTCATCAGCCCCAGCATTTT
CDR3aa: CASRPRTGLHQPQHF

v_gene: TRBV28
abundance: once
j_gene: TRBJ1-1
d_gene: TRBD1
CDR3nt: TGTGCCAGCAGTCCCGGACAGGGACTAGAAGCTTTCTTT
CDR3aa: CASSPGQGLEAFF

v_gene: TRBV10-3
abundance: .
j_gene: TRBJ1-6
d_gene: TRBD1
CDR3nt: TGTGCCATCAGTGAAGGGACAGGGGGATCACCCCTCCACTTT
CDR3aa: CAISEGTGGSPLHF

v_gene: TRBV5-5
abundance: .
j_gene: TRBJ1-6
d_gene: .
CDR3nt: TGTGCCAGCAGCCGTCGGCCAGGGGAGAATTCACCCCTCCACTTT
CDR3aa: CASSRRPGENSPLHF

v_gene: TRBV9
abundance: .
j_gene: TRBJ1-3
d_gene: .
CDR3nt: TGTGCCAGCAGCGTAAACCCGGGAGGAAGCTCTGGAAACACCATATATTTT
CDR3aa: CASSVNPGGSSGNTIYF

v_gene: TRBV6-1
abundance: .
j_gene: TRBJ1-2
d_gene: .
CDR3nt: TGTGCCAGCAGTGAAGTAATGAGGTTACAGGGTTTGGATGGCTACACCTTC
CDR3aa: CASSEVMRLQGLDGYTF

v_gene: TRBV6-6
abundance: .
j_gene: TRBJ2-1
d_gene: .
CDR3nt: TGTGCCAGCTTAGCGCGGGGGCGCAATGAGCAGTTCTTC
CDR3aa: CASLARGRNEQFF

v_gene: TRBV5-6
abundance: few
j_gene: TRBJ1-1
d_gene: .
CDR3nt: TGTGCCAGCAGCTTGTCGTGGGTCGGGGAAGCTTTCTTT
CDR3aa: CASSLSWVGEAFF

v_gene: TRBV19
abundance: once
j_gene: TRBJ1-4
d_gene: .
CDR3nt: TGTGCCAGTAGTCCCAGTCGGAGGTTGTTTTTT
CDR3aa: CASSPSRRLFF

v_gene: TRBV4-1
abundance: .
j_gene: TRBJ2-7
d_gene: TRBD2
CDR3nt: TGCGCCAGCAGCCAAGATTACCGGGCTAGCGGGGGTTACGAGCAGTACTTC
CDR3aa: CASSQDYRASGGYEQYF

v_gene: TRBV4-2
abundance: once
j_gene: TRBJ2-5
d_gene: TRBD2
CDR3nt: TGTGCCAGCAGCCAAGATTATTCATCTAGCGGGGGGGCTGGGGAGACCCAGTACTTC
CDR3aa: CASSQDYSSSGGAGETQYF

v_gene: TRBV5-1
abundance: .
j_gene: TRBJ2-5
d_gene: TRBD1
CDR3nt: TGCGCCAGCAGCCCAGGGACAGGGAGTCAAGAAGAGACCCAGTACTTC
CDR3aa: CASSPGTGSQEETQYF

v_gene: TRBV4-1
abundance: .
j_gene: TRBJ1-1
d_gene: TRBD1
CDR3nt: TGCGCCAGCAGCCAACCGGACAGGGAAGACACTGAAGCTTTCTTT
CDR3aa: CASSQPDREDTEAFF

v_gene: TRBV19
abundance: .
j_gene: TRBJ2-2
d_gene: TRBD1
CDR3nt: TGTGCCAGTAGTGTAAACCACAGGGGATCCGGGGAGCTGTTTTTT
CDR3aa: CASSVNHRGSGELFF

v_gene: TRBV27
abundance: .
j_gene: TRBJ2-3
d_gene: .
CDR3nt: TGTGCCAGCAGTTTACTGGCGACTAGCACAGATACGCAGTATTTT
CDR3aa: CASSLLATSTDTQYF

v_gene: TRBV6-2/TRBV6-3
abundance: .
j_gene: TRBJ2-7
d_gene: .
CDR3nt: TGTGCCAGCAGTTATACCGACTCTACCTACGAGCAGTACTTC
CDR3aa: CASSYTDSTYEQYF

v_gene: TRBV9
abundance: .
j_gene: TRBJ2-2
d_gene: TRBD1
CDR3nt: TGTGCCAGCAACCCGGGACAGGGTCTCCCCGGGGAGCTGTTTTTT
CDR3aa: CASNPGQGLPGELFF

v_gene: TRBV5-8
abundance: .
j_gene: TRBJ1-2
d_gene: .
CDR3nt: TGTGCCAGCAGCTTGGACAGGTCCTATGGCTACACCTTC
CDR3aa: CASSLDRSYGYTF

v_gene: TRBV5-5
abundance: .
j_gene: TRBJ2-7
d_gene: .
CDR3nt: TGTGCCAGCAGCTTCGGGGAGTCCTGGAACGAGCAGTACTTC
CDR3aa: CASSFGESWNEQYF

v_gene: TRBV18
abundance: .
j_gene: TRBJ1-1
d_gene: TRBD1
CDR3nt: TGTGCCAGCTCACCCCCGGACAGGCAGAACACTGAAGCTTTCTTT
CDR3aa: CASSPPDRQNTEAFF

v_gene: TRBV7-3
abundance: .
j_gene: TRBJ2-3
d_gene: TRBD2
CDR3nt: TGTGCCAGCAGCGGTAGCGGGGGGCTTGGAGATACGCAGTATTTT
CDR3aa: CASSGSGGLGDTQYF

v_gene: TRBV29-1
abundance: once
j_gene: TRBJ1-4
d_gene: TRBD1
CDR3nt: TGCAGCGCCAGGCATGGACAGGGAGGCGAAAAACTGTTTTTT
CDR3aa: CSARHGQGGEKLFF

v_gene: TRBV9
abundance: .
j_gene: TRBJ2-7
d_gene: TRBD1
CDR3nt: TGTGCCAGCAGCTTACGACAGGGCGCCTACGAGCAGTACTTC
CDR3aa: CASSLRQGAYEQYF

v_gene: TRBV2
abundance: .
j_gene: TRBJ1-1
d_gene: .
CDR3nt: TGTGCCAAAACAGGAATGAACACTGAAGCTTTCTTT
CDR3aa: CAKTGMNTEAFF